The entry that follows covers one T cell receptor (beta chain) sequence. Assay used: immunoSEQ multiplex PCR; TCRdb lists only in-frame clones, some missing. The sample records 50,000 to 75,000 clones, around four fifths being singletons. The source of the sample is a study of PD-L1 blockade in urothelial cancer. The time point denotes: pretreatment peripheral blood. This TCR derives from a man aged 65-85 years with urothelial cancer. The sample here was PBMCs, taken around atezolizumab (anti-PD-L1) treatment.

CDR3 DNA: TGTGCCAGCAGCTTAGTAGCGGGTATACCTTACGAGCAGTACTTC. This translates into CASSLVAGIPYEQYF. This chain connects TRBV7-9 to TRBJ2-7; 7 positions match TRBD2. Germline V gene lookup returns CDR1 SEHNR and CDR2 FQNEAQ (reference sequence). The CDR3 loop spans 15 amino acids. J gave up 4 bases and V 1 base, and 7 bases lay outside the gene matches. The full variable domain, its missing parts supplied by reference TRBV7-9 and TRBJ2-7, is DTGVSQNPRHKITKRGQNVTFRCDPISEHNRLYWYRQTLGQGPEFLTYFQNEAQLEKSRLLSDRFSAERPKGSFSTLEIQRTEQGDSAMYLCASSLVAGIPYEQYFGPGTRLTVT.